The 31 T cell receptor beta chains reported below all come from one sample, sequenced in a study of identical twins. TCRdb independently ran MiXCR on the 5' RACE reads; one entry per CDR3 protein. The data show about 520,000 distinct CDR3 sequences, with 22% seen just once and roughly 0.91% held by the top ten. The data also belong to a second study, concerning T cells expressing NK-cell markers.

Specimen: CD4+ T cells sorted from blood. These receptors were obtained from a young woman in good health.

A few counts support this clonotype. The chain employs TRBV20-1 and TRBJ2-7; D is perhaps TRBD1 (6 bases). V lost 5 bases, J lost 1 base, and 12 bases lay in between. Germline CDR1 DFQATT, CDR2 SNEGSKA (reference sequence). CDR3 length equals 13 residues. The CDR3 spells CSAEATGSYEQYF. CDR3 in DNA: TGCAGTGCTGAGGCGACAGGTTCCTACGAGCAGTACTTC.

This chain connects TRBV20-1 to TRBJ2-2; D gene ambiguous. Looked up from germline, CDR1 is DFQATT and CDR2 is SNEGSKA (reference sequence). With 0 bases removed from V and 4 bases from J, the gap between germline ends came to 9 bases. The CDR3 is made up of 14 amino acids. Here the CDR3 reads CSARDRRATGELFF. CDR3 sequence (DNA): TGCAGTGCTAGAGACCGACGGGCCACCGGGGAGCTGTTTTTT.

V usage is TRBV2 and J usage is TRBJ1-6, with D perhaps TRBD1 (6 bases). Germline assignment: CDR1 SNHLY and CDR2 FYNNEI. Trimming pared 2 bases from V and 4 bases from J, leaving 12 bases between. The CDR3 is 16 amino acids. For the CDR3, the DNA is TGTGCCAGCAGTGAAACAGGGTTTATTTATAATTCACCCCTCCACTTT. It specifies CASSETGFIYNSPLHF. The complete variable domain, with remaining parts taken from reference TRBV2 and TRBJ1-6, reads EPEVTQTPSHQVTQMGQEVILRCVPISNHLYFYWYRQILGQKVEFLVSFYNNEISEKSEIFDDQFSVERPDGSNFTLKIRSTKLEDSAMYFCASSETGFIYNSPLHFGNGTRLTVT.

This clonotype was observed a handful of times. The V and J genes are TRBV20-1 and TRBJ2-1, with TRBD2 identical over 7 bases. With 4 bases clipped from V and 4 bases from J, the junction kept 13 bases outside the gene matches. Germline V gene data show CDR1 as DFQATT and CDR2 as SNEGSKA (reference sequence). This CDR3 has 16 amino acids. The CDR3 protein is CSATPSGPDLYNEQFF. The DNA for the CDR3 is TGCAGTGCTACCCCTAGCGGCCCAGACCTTTACAATGAGCAGTTCTTC.

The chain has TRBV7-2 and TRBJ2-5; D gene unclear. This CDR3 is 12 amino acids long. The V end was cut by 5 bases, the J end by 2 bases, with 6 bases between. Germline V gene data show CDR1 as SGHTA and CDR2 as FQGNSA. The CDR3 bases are TGTGCCAGCAGCGCTACTCAAGAGACCCAGTACTTC. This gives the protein CASSATQETQYF.

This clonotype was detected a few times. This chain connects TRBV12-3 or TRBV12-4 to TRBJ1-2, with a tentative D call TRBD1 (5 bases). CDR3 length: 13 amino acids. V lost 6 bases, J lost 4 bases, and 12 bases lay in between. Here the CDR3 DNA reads TGTGCCAGCAGAATAACCGGGGGCTATGGCTACACCTTC. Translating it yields CASRITGGYGYTF.

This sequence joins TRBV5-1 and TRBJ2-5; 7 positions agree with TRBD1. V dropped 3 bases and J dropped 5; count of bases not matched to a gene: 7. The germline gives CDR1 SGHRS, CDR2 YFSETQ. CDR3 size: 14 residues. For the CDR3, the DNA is TGCGCCAGCAGCTGGGAGACAGGGCAGGAGACCCAGTACTTC. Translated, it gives CASSWETGQETQYF.

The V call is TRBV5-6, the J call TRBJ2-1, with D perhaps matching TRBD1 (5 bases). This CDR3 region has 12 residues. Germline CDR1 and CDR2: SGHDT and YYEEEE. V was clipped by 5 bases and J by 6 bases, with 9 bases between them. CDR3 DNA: TGTGCCAGCAGATCCGACAGCAATGAGCAGTTCTTC. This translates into CASRSDSNEQFF.

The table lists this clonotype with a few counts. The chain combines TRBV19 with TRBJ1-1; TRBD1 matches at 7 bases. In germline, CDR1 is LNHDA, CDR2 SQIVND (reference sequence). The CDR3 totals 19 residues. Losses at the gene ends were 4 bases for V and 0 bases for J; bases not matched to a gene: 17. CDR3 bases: TGTGCCAGTAGTAGCCCGCTAATCAAGGGACAGAACTTGAACACTGAAGCTTTCTTT. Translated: CASSSPLIKGQNLNTEAFF.

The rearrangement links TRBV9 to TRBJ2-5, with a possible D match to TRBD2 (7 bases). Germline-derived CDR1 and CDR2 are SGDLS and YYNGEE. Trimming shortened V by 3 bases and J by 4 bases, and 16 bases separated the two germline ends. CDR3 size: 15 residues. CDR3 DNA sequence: TGTGCCAGCAGCGCGACAGGTGGCGGGGGAGAGACCCAGTACTTC. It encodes CASSATGGGGETQYF.

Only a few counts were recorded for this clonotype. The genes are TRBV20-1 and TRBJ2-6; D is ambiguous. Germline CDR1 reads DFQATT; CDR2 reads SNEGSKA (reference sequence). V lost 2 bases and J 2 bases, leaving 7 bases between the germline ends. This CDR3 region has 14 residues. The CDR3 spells CSARSAAGANVLTF. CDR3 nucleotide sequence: TGCAGTGCTAGATCCGCCGCTGGGGCCAACGTCCTGACTTTC.

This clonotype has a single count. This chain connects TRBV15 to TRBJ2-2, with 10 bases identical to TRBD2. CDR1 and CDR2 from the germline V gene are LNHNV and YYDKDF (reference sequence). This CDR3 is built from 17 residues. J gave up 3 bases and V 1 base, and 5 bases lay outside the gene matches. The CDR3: CATSRGLAGAYTGELFF. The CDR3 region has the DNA TGTGCCACCAGCAGAGGGCTAGCGGGAGCTTACACCGGGGAGCTGTTTTTT.

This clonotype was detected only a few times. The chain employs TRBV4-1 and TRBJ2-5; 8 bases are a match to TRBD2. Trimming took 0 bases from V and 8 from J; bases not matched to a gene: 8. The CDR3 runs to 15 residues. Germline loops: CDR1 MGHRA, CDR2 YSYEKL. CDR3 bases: TGCGCCAGCAGCCAAGAAGGGAGCGGGGGAAGTACCCAGTACTTC. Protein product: CASSQEGSGGSTQYF.

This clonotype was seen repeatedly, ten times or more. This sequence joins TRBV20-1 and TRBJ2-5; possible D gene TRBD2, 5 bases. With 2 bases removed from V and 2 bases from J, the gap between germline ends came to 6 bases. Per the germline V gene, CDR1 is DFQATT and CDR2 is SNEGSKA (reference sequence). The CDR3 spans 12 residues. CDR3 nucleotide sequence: TGCAGTGCTAGACGGGGACAAGAGACCCAGTACTTC. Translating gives CSARRGQETQYF.

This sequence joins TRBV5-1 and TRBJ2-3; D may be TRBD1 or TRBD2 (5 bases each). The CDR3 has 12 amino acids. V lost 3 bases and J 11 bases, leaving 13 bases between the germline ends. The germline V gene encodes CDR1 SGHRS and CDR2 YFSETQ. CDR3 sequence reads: CASSSGLGEQYF. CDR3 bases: TGCGCCAGCAGCTCCGGACTGGGGGAGCAGTATTTT.

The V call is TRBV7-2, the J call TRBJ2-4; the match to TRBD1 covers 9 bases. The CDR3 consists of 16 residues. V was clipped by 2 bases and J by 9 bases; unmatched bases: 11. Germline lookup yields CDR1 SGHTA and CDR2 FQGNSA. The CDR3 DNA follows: TGTGCCAGCAGCTTATACACCGGGACAGGGTTGACCATTCAGTACTTC. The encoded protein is CASSLYTGTGLTIQYF. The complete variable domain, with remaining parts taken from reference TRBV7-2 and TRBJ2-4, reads GAGVSQSPSNKVTEKGKDVELRCDPISGHTALYWYRQSLGQGLEFLIYFQGNSAPDKSGLPSDRFSAERTGGSVSTLTIQRTQQEDSAVYLCASSLYTGTGLTIQYFGAGTRLSVL.

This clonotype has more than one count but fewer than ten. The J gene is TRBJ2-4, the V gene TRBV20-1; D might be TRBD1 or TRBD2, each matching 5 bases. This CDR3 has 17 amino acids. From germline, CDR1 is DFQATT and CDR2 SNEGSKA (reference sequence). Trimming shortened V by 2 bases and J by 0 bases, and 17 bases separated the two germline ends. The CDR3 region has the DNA TGCAGTGCTAGATCCACGGTCGGGACGTTAGCCAAAAACATTCAGTACTTC. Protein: CSARSTVGTLAKNIQYF.

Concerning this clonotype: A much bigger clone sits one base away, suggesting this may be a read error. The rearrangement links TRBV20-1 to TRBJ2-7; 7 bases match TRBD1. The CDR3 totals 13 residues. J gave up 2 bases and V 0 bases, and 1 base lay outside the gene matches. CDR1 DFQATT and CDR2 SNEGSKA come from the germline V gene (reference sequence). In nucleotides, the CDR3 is TGCAGTGCTAGAGATCAGGGGGCCTACGAGCAGTACTTC. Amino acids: CSARDQGAYEQYF.

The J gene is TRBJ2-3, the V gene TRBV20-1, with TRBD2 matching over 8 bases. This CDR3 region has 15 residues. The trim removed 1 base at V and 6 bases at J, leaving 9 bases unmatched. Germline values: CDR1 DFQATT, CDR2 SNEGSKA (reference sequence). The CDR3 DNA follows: TGCAGTGCTAGAGCGGCTAGCGGGCTGCGGGATACGCAGTATTTT. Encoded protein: CSARAASGLRDTQYF.

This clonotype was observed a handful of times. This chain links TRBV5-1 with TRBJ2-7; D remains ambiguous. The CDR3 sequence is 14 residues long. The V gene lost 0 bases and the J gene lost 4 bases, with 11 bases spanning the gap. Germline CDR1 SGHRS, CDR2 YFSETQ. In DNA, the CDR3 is TGCGCCAGCAGCTTGGCCGTCCCGAGGTACGAGCAGTACTTC. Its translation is CASSLAVPRYEQYF. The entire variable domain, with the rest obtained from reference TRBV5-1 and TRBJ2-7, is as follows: KAGVTQTPRYLIKTRGQQVTLSCSPISGHRSVSWYQQTPGQGLQFLFEYFSETQRNKGNFPGRFSGRQFSNSRSEMNVSTLELGDSALYLCASSLAVPRYEQYFGPGTRLTVT.

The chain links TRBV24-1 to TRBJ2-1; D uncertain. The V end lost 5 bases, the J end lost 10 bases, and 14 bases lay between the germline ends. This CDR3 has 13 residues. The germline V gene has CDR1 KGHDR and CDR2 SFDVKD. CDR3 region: CATSAASRPEQFF. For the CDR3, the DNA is TGTGCCACCAGTGCGGCCTCCCGACCGGAGCAGTTCTTC.

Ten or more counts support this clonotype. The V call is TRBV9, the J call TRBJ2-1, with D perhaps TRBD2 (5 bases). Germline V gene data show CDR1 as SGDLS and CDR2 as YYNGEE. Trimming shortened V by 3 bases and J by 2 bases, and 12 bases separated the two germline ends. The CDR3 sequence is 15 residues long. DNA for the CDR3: TGTGCCAGCAGCGCCCACGAGGGCCCCTACAATGAGCAGTTCTTC. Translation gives CASSAHEGPYNEQFF.

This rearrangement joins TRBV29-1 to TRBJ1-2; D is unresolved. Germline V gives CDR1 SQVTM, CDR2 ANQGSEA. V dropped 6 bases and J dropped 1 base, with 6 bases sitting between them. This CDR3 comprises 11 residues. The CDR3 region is CSVDINYGYTF. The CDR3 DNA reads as TGCAGCGTCGATATTAACTATGGCTACACCTTC.

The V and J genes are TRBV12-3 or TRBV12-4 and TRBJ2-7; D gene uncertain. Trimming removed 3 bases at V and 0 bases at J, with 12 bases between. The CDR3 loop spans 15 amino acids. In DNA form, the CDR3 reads TGTGCCAGCAGTTTTCTCGGCAGACTCTCCTACGAGCAGTACTTC. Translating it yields CASSFLGRLSYEQYF.

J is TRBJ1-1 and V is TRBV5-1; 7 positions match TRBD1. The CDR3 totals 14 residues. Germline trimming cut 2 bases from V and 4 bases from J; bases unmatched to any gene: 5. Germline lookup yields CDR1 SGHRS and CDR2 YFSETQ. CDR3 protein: CASSFVTGSTEAFF. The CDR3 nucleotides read TGCGCCAGCAGCTTTGTGACAGGGAGCACTGAAGCTTTCTTT.

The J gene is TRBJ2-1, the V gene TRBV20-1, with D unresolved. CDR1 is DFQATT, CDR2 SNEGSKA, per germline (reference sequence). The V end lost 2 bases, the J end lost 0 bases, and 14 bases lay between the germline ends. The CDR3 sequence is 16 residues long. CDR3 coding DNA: TGCAGTGCTAGATTCCCAGTTATTAGCTCCTACAATGAGCAGTTCTTC. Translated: CSARFPVISSYNEQFF.

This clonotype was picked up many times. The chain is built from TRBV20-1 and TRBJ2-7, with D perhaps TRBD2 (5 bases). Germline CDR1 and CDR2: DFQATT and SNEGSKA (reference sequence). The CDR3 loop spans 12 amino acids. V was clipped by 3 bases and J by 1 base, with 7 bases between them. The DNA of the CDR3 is TGCAGTGCTAGGGACTTATCCTACGAGCAGTACTTC. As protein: CSARDLSYEQYF.

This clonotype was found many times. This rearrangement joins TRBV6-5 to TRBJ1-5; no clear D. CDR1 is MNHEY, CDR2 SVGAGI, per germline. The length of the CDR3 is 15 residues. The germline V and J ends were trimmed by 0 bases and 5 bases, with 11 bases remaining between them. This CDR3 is CASSYSSSVDQPQHF. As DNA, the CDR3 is TGTGCCAGCAGTTACTCGTCGTCAGTTGATCAGCCCCAGCATTTT.

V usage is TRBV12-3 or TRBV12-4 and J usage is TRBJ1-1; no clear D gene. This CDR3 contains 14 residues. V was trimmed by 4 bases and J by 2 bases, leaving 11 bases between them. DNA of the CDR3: TGTGCCAGCAGTTCTCGATCGGACAACACTGAAGCTTTCTTT. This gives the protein CASSSRSDNTEAFF.

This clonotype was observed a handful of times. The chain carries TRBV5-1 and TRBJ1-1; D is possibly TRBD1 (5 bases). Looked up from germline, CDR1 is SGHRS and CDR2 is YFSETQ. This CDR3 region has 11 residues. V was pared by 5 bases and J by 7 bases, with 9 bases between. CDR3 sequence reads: CASRSTDEAFF. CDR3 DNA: TGCGCCAGCAGATCGACAGATGAAGCTTTCTTT.

The CDR3 here is CAWSVQGGKFF. CDR3 nucleotides: TGTGCCTGGAGTGTACAAGGGGGGAAGTTCTTC. The V and J genes are TRBV30 and TRBJ2-1, with D possibly being TRBD1 or TRBD2 (6 bases each). V shed 0 bases and J shed 14 bases, with 11 bases lying between them. Germline-derived CDR1 and CDR2 are GTSNPN and SVGIG (reference sequence). This CDR3 comprises 11 residues.